This T cell receptor (beta chain) was observed in a study of T cells in Graves' hyperthyroidism and ophthalmopathy (dated by TCRdb to the late 2010s). Turning to the overall study: Peripheral blood was collected at initial diagnosis, before any treatment. TCR Vbeta CDR3 sequencing of 140 or so peripheral blood samples (roughly 43 ophthalmopathy, approximately 80 hyperthyroidism and approximately 17 progressor patients) is reported in the paper. Thyroid tissue and blood T-cell repertoires from six Graves' hyperthyroidism patients were also compared in the study. Prospective prediction of ophthalmopathy was tested in an independent validation cohort consisting of about 20 hyperthyroidism patients and approximately 16 patients who later progressed to ophthalmopathy. Once sampling was done, hyperthyroidism patients were given methimazole at a starting dose of 30 mg daily, whereas ophthalmopathy patients were given high-dose intravenous methylprednisolone. To identify distinguishing TCR V-J signatures, a discovery cohort of around 100 patients was used, comprising 43 with Graves' ophthalmopathy and some 57 with stable Graves' hyperthyroidism. The roughly 91 discovery patients were randomly split 7:3 into training and test sets. The research as a whole found: Most expanded thyroid clonotypes (frequency above 0.001) were also found in blood, which suggests that blood repertoires may mirror thyroid immune responses. No statistical method was used to set the sample size in advance, and investigators knew the group allocation. A 13 V-J signature model separated ophthalmopathy from stable hyperthyroidism, with approximately 87% sensitivity and around 84% specificity in cross-validation and 80%/75% in testing. During validation, the model predicted progression to ophthalmopathy a median of around 7 months ahead of onset, with roughly 65% sensitivity and around 73% specificity.

TCR beta CDR3 regions were amplified from RNA transcripts. The TCR CDR3 was subjected to a first round of RT-PCR using the HTBI primer set and the Qiagen OneStep RT-PCR kit. Libraries were constructed in a second round of multiplex PCR, after which size selection and purification were performed. Libraries were sequenced paired-end with 100 bp reads on an Illumina HiSeq2000. In the original analysis: SOAPnuke was used to process the raw data, with reads discarded if the reads contained adapters or uncalled bases, had a mean Phred below 15, or lacked an exact constant-primer or identifier match. COPE v1.2.5 was used to merge high-quality paired reads, and clonotypes were defined as unique nucleotide sequences. MiTCR v1.1 was used to align the clonotypes against IMGT TRBV, TRBD and TRBJ reference segments. The analysis included only V-J combinations with a frequency above 0.0001, which together covered more than 99% of the repertoires. The TCS score was defined as the ratio of F50 (clonal expansion) to E x V (chaos), calculated using BLOSUM62-based TCRdist between CDR3 peptides within each V-J. Welch's t-statistics and random forest reduced some 510 V-J features to roughly 13, which were used in a naive Bayes classifier (R e1071). The public reads were reanalyzed by TCRdb: fastp trimming at Q25, MiXCR alignment, in-frame beta chains only. Rows merge per CDR3 protein into single entries with the most common DNA and genes. The V and J calls, along with clone size, are taken from TCRdb and not from the paper's own processing. In this sample the table shows approximately 380,000 distinct CDR3 sequences, about 18% of which occur a single time. The ten largest clones add up to 40% of the sample.

Concerning this clonotype itself: Its specific antigen is unknown. No much larger clonotype is one base removed from it; base qualities were not supplied.

Moderately to severely active disease, a Clinical Activity Score of at least 3, a NOSPECS grade of at least 4, and a duration under 3 months were present in ophthalmopathy patients. Any patient with an uncontrolled infection, another autoimmune disease, pregnancy or lactation was excluded. Clinical symptoms, serum thyroxine and TRAb, thyroid ultrasound, and orbital computed tomography formed the basis for the diagnoses. Ficoll-Paque density gradient centrifugation was used to isolate PBMCs from approximately 10 ml of fresh peripheral blood. Trizol reagent was used to extract total RNA, and RNA quality was then checked on an Agilent 2100 Bioanalyzer. CDR1 is given as LNHNV and CDR2 as YYDKDF, both from the germline V gene (reference sequence). The CDR3 covers 18 residues, taking in both the cysteine and the phenylalanine. The CDR3 DNA has 54 bases and is translated from base 1. A distance of 18 bases separates the germline ends of V and J, which lose 0 bases and 2 bases respectively.

The sequence links TRBV15 to TRBJ2-3, and TRBD1 may be the D gene, going by 5 matching bases. The sequence came from a man between 18 and 29 years old with Graves' ophthalmopathy. The sequenced sample was blood. The CDR3 loop reads CATSRDYGAVLYTDTQYF. The nucleotide sequence reads as follows: TGTGCCACCAGCAGAGATTATGGGGCTGTACTTTACACAGATACGCAGTATTTT.